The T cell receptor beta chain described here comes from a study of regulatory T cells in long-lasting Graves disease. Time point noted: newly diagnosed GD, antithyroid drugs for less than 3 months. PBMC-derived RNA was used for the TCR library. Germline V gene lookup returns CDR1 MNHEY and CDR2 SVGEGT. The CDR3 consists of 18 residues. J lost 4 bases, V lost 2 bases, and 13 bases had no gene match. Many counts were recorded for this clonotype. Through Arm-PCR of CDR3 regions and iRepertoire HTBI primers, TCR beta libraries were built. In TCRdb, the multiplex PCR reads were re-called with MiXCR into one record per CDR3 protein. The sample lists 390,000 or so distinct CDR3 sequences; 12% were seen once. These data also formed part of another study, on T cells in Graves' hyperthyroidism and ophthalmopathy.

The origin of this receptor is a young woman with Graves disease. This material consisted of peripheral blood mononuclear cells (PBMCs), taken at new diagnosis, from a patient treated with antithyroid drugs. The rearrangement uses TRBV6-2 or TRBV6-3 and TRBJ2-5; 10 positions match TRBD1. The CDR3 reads CASSYGRPGQGGRETQYF. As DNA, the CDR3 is TGTGCCAGCAGTTACGGGCGGCCTGGACAGGGGGGAAGAGAGACCCAGTACTTC.